A selection of T cell receptor beta chains follows, all from one sample in a study of blood T cell repertoires in COVID-19. This table comes from immunoSEQ multiplex PCR, and its TCRdb copy is limited to in-frame clones, with some not included. The sample includes about 140,000 clones, roughly 82% seen only once; the top ten take 10% to 13%. Material: peripheral blood. The source of these receptors is a man aged 55 to 70 with active or convalescent COVID-19. Both conserved end residues are part of each CDR3. The D gene is left open where the match is weak. Clone size is stated in some rows and not others, as once, few, many or a class when expanded.

V: TRBV5-5; size: .; J: TRBJ2-7; D: TRBD1; CDR3: CASSGTGQGIREQYF; DNA: TGTGCCAGCAGCGGAACGGGACAGGGGATACGAGAGCAGTACTTC
V: TRBV20-1; size: .; J: TRBJ1-1; D: .; CDR3: CSANNYTEAFF; DNA: TGCAGTGCCAACAATTACACTGAAGCTTTCTTT
V: TRBV3-1/TRBV3-2; size: .; J: TRBJ1-2; D: .; CDR3: CASRERGGYGYTF; DNA: TGTGCCAGCCGGGAGCGGGGGGGATATGGCTACACCTTC
V: TRBV3-1/TRBV3-2; size: .; J: TRBJ2-3; D: TRBD1; CDR3: CASSISQDRRTDTQYF; DNA: TGTGCCAGCAGCATCAGTCAGGACAGGCGCACAGATACGCAGTATTTT
V: TRBV5-1; size: .; J: TRBJ1-4; D: .; CDR3: CASSLEGANEKLFF; DNA: TGCGCCAGCAGCTTAGAAGGGGCAAACGAAAAACTGTTTTTT
V: TRBV5-1; size: .; J: TRBJ2-5; D: .; CDR3: CASSLQYQETQYF; DNA: TGCGCCAGCAGCTTACAGTACCAAGAGACCCAGTACTTC
V: TRBV6-5; size: .; J: TRBJ2-2; D: .; CDR3: CASRTGKNTGELFF; DNA: TGTGCCAGCAGGACAGGCAAGAACACCGGGGAGCTGTTTTTT
V: TRBV27; size: .; J: TRBJ2-7; D: .; CDR3: CASSADSGSLSYEQYF; DNA: TGTGCCAGCAGTGCTGACTCGGGATCACTTTCTTACGAGCAGTACTTC
V: TRBV3-1/TRBV3-2; size: few; J: TRBJ1-4; D: .; CDR3: CASSQDGQGTNEKLFF; DNA: TGTGCCAGCAGCCAAGATGGCCAGGGAACTAATGAAAAACTGTTTTTT
V: TRBV19; size: .; J: TRBJ2-3; D: .; CDR3: CASSMQGSTDTQYF; DNA: TGTGCCAGTAGTATGCAGGGGAGTACAGATACGCAGTATTTT
V: TRBV7-7; size: .; J: TRBJ2-2; D: TRBD2; CDR3: CASSPRAGGSTGELFF; DNA: TGTGCCAGCAGCCCCAGAGCGGGAGGTTCTACCGGGGAGCTGTTTTTT
V: TRBV6-2/TRBV6-3; size: .; J: TRBJ1-2; D: .; CDR3: CASSYGGRVFGNYGYTF; DNA: TGTGCCAGCAGTTACGGTGGCAGGGTATTCGGTAACTATGGCTACACCTTC
V: TRBV28; size: .; J: TRBJ1-1; D: TRBD1; CDR3: CASSSGQGPYEAFF; DNA: TGTGCCAGCAGTTCGGGACAGGGACCCTATGAAGCTTTCTTT
V: TRBV7-2; size: few; J: TRBJ2-3; D: TRBD2; CDR3: CASSSPAGGLSTDTQYF; DNA: TGTGCCAGCAGCTCCCCGGCGGGGGGCCTCAGCACAGATACGCAGTATTTT
V: TRBV15; size: once; J: TRBJ1-2; D: .; CDR3: CATSRDRVAGYTF; DNA: TGTGCCACCAGCAGAGACAGGGTAGCTGGCTACACCTTC
V: TRBV6-2/TRBV6-3; size: .; J: TRBJ2-5; D: .; CDR3: CASSYNSETQYF; DNA: TGTGCCAGCAGTTACAACTCTGAGACCCAGTACTTC
V: TRBV6-2/TRBV6-3; size: .; J: TRBJ2-1; D: TRBD2; CDR3: CASSLLAGANNEQFF; DNA: TGTGCCAGCAGTTTACTAGCGGGAGCGAACAATGAGCAGTTCTTC
V: TRBV6-2/TRBV6-3; size: few; J: TRBJ1-2; D: .; CDR3: CASSYAVTQHNYGYTF; DNA: TGTGCCAGCAGTTACGCCGTGACACAACATAACTATGGCTACACCTTC
V: TRBV9; size: .; J: TRBJ2-3; D: TRBD2; CDR3: CASSISGTPASTDTQYF; DNA: TGTGCCAGCAGCATCAGCGGGACCCCGGCCAGCACAGATACGCAGTATTTT